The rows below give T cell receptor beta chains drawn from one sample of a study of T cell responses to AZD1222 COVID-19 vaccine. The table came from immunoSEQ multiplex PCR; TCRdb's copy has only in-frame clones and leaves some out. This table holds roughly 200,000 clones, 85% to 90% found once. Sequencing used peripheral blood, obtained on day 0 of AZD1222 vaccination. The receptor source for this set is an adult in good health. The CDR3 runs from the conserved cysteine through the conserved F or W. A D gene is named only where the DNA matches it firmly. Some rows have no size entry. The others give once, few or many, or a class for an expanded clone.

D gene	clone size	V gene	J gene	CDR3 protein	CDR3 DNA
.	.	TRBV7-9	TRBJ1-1	CASSFRGAGTEAFF	TGTGCCAGCAGCTTTCGGGGGGCGGGCACTGAAGCTTTCTTT
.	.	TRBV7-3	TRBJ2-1	CASSSLGGGMGEQFF	TGTGCCAGCAGCTCGCTAGGAGGGGGGATGGGTGAGCAGTTCTTC
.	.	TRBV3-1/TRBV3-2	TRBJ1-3	CASSQVAGSGNTIYF	TGTGCCAGCAGCCAAGTGGCAGGCTCTGGAAACACCATATATTTT
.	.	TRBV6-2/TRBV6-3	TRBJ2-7	CASSYSGISSEQYF	TGTGCCAGCAGTTACTCGGGCATATCGTCCGAGCAGTACTTC
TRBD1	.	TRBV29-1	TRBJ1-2	CSVGERQGGYGYTF	TGCAGCGTTGGCGAGAGACAGGGAGGCTATGGCTACACCTTC
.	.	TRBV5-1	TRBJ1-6	CASSLGGDSPLHF	TGCGCCAGCAGCTTGGGTGGGGATTCACCCCTCCACTTT
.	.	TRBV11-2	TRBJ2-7	CASSLASTEQYF	TGTGCCAGCAGCTTAGCCAGCACGGAGCAGTACTTC
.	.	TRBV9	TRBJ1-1	CASSGTGSTEAFF	TGTGCCAGCAGCGGAACAGGGAGCACTGAAGCTTTCTTT
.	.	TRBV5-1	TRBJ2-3	CASSRRQSTDTQYF	TGCGCCAGCAGTAGGAGGCAGAGCACAGATACGCAGTATTTT
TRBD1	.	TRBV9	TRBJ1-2	CASSQGERVWGYTF	TGTGCCAGCAGCCAGGGGGAAAGGGTTTGGGGCTACACCTTC
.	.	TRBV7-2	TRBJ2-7	CASSSPPGAYEQYF	TGTGCCAGCAGCTCCCCCCCAGGGGCCTACGAGCAGTACTTC
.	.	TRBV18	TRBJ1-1	CASSPWDGNTEAFF	TGTGCCAGCTCACCATGGGATGGGAACACTGAAGCTTTCTTT
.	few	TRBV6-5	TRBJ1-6	CASSYSRDPNSPLHF	TGTGCCAGCAGTTACTCCCGGGACCCTAATTCACCCCTCCACTTT
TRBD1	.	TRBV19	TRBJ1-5	CASSIAPGQGSSNQPQHF	TGTGCCAGTAGTATAGCGCCGGGACAGGGGAGCAGCAATCAGCCCCAGCATTTT
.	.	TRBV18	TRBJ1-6	CASSPLDSNSPLHF	TGTGCCAGCTCACCGCTGGACAGCAATTCACCCCTCCACTTT
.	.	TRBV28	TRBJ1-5	CASSSGDQPQHF	TGTGCCAGCAGTTCCGGGGATCAGCCCCAGCATTTT
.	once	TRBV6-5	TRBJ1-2	CASSYSRGSPGISTF	TGTGCCAGCAGTTACTCCAGGGGCTCACCGGGAATCAGTACCTTC
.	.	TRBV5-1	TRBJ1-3	CASSLAANGDTIYF	TGCGCCAGCAGCTTGGCCGCCAATGGGGACACCATATATTTT
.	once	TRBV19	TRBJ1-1	CASGVDEAFF	TGTGCCAGTGGGGTGGATGAAGCTTTCTTT
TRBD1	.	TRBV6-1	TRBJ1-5	CASSGRDSTYSNQPQHF	TGTGCCAGCAGTGGGCGGGACAGTACTTATAGCAATCAGCCCCAGCATTTT
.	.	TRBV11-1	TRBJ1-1	CASSFSREMNTEAFF	TGTGCCAGCAGCTTTTCGAGGGAAATGAACACTGAAGCTTTCTTT
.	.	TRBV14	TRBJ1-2	CASSQDLRLGLEGYTF	TGTGCCAGCAGCCAAGATCTGAGGCTGGGATTAGAAGGCTACACCTTC
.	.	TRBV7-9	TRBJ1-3	CASSQGVGTGNTIYF	TGTGCCAGCAGCCAAGGGGTGGGGACTGGAAACACCATATATTTT
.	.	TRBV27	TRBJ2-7	CASSLTLRAEQYF	TGTGCCAGCAGTTTAACGTTAAGGGCCGAGCAGTACTTC
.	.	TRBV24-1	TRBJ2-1	CATSDPPPVNEQFF	TGTGCCACCAGTGATCCCCCCCCTGTCAATGAGCAGTTCTTC
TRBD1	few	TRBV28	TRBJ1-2	CATRPGQHYGYTF	TGTGCCACTCGACCGGGACAGCACTATGGCTACACCTTC
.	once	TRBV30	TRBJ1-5	CAWRGWGAQPQHF	TGTGCCTGGAGGGGTTGGGGTGCTCAGCCCCAGCATTTT
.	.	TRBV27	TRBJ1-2	CASSLNRAGGYTF	TGTGCCAGCAGTTTAAACAGGGCGGGCGGCTACACCTTC
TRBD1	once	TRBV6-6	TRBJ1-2	CASSEDRDPHWGYTF	TGTGCCAGCAGTGAGGACAGGGACCCTCATTGGGGCTACACCTTC
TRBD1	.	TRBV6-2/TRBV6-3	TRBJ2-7	CASSLGQGARLDEQYF	TGTGCCAGCAGCCTGGGACAGGGGGCGAGGTTGGACGAGCAGTACTTC
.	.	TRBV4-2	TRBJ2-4	CASSQESRIAYELAKNIQYF	TGTGCCAGCAGCCAAGAGTCCAGGATAGCATACGAGCTAGCCAAAAACATTCAGTACTTC
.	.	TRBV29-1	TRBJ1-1	CSVGRAGVNTEAFF	TGCAGCGTTGGCCGAGCAGGGGTAAACACTGAAGCTTTCTTT
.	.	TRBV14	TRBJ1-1	CASSPGYRSTEAFF	TGTGCCAGCAGCCCGGGGTACAGGTCCACTGAAGCTTTCTTT
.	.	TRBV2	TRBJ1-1	CASIGGEMTEAFF	TGTGCCAGCATTGGAGGCGAAATGACTGAAGCTTTCTTT
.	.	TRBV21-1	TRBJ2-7	CASSRTDYEQYF	TGTGCCAGCAGCAGGACAGACTACGAGCAGTACTTC
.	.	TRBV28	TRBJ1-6	CASSSPRQPRSLPLHF	TGTGCCAGCAGCTCACCCCGACAGCCACGTAGCTTGCCCCTCCACTTT
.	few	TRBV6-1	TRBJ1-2	CASSEGVRQYGYTF	TGTGCCAGCAGTGAGGGGGTTAGGCAGTATGGCTACACCTTC
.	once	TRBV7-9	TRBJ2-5	CASSPREHQETQYF	TGTGCCAGCAGCCCGAGGGAGCACCAAGAGACCCAGTACTTC
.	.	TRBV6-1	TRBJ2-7	CASSELSGRGYEQYF	TGTGCCAGCAGTGAACTAAGTGGAAGAGGCTACGAGCAGTACTTC
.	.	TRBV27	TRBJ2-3	CASSRGPLTDTQYF	TGTGCCAGCAGTCGGGGGCCTCTAACAGATACGCAGTATTTT
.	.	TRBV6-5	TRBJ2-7	CASSYSIVSGYEQYF	TGTGCCAGCAGTTACTCGATAGTTAGCGGCTACGAGCAGTACTTC
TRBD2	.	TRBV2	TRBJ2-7	CASIGTSGGGQYF	TGTGCCAGCATAGGGACTAGCGGGGGAGGGCAGTACTTC
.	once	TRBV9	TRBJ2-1	CASSADSGSGYNEQFF	TGTGCCAGCAGCGCCGACTCGGGCAGCGGTTACAATGAGCAGTTCTTC
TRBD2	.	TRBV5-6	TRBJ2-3	CASNMRGGTWPDTQYF	TGTGCCAGCAACATGCGGGGGGGAACATGGCCAGATACGCAGTATTTT
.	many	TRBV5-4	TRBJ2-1	CASSLPGLYNEQFF	TGTGCCAGCAGTCTACCGGGACTTTACAATGAGCAGTTCTTC
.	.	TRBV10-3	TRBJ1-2	CAISEFATDGYTF	TGTGCCATCAGTGAGTTCGCGACGGATGGCTACACCTTC
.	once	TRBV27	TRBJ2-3	CAKRVGPSDTQYF	TGTGCCAAAAGGGTGGGGCCGTCAGATACGCAGTATTTT
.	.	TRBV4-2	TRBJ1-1	CASRREGSGNTEAFF	TGTGCCAGCAGAAGGGAGGGGTCTGGGAACACTGAAGCTTTCTTT
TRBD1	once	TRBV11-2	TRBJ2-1	CASSLTGDRGYNEQFF	TGTGCCAGCAGCCTCACGGGGGACAGGGGGTACAATGAGCAGTTCTTC
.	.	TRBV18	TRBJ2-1	CASSPDLAYNEQFF	TGTGCCAGCTCACCCGATCTGGCTTACAATGAGCAGTTCTTC
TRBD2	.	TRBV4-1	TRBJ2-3	CASSQALAGGLTDTQYF	TGCGCCAGCAGCCAAGCCCTAGCGGGGGGGCTGACAGATACGCAGTATTTT
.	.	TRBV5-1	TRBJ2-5	CASSLKGREETQYF	TGCGCCAGCAGCTTGAAGGGCAGGGAGGAGACCCAGTACTTC
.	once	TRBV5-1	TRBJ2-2	CASSLPHPKSDTYLNTGELFF	TGCGCCAGCAGCCTGCCACATCCCAAATCCGACACCTATCTAAACACCGGGGAGCTGTTTTTT
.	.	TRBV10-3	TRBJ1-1	CAISHPGGTDTEAFF	TGTGCCATCAGTCACCCGGGAGGGACTGACACTGAAGCTTTCTTT
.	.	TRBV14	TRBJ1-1	CASSNRRPFF	TGTGCCAGCAGCAATAGAAGGCCCTTCTTT
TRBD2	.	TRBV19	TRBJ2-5	CASSYSLAGGQETQYF	TGTGCCAGTAGTTACTCACTAGCGGGGGGCCAAGAGACCCAGTACTTC
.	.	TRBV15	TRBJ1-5	CATSVGIDSNQPQHF	TGTGCCACCAGCGTTGGTATAGATAGCAATCAGCCCCAGCATTTT
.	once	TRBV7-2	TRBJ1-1	CASRPPGREVRAFF	TGTGCCAGCAGACCGCCGGGAAGAGAGGTGCGGGCTTTCTTT
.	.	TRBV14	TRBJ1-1	CASSQGPIGMNTEAFF	TGTGCCAGCAGCCAAGGTCCGATTGGCATGAACACTGAAGCTTTCTTT